The table lists the clone carrying this T cell receptor beta chain with many counts. Its target is unknown. Clinical symptoms, serum thyroxine, TRAb, thyroid ultrasound and orbital computed tomography established diagnosis. This sample holds PBMCs from roughly 10 ml fresh peripheral blood. This sample is part of a study of T cells in Graves' hyperthyroidism and ophthalmopathy. Study results and limitations: By a 13 V-J model, ophthalmopathy was set apart from stable hyperthyroidism. The model foresaw ophthalmopathy a median around 6 months prior to onset.

From RNA transcripts, TCR beta CDR3 regions were amplified. The TCR CDR3 first-round RT-PCR relied on the HTBI primer set. MiXCR, run by TCRdb on the multiplex PCR reads, gives a single entry per CDR3 protein. The sample lists 650,000 to 750,000 distinct CDR3 sequences, around 13% seen once, with around 9.6% in the top ten. This CDR3 is 14 amino acids long. The germline V gene encodes CDR1 SGHRS and CDR2 YFSETQ. With 1 base removed from V and 4 bases from J, the gap between germline ends came to 11 bases. Sequencing used blood. This sequence joins TRBV5-1 and TRBJ1-1; TRBD1 might be the D (6 bases). The TCR was taken from a woman between 18 and 29 years old with Graves' hyperthyroidism. The CDR3 spells CASSLIGGGTEAFF. CDR3 nucleotides: TGCGCCAGCAGCTTGATAGGAGGGGGCACTGAAGCTTTCTTT.